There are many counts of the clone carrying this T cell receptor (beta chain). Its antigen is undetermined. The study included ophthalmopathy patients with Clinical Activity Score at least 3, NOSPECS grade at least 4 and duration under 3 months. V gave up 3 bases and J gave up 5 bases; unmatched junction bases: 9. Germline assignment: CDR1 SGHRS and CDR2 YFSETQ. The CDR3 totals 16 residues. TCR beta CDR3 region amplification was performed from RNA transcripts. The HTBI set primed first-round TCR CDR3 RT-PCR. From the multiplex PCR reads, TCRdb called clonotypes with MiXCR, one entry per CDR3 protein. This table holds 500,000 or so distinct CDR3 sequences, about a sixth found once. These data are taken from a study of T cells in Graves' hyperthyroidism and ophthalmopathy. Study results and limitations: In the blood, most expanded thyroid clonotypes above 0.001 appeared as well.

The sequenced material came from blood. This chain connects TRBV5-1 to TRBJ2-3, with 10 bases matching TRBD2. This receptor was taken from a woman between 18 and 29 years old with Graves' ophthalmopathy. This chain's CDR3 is CASSSAPAGGQDTQYF. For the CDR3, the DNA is TGCGCCAGCAGCTCTGCTCCAGCGGGGGGGCAAGATACGCAGTATTTT.